This T cell receptor beta chain was profiled in a study of breast tumors, draining lymph nodes, adjacent tissues. As for this clonotype: The antigen is undetermined.

V was clipped by 3 bases and J by 0 bases, with 11 bases between them. This CDR3 region has 15 residues. From the multiplex PCR reads, TCRdb called clonotypes with MiXCR, one entry per CDR3 protein. The sample has under 75,000 distinct CDR3 sequences, around three fifths seen once; the top ten hold approximately 19%. General observations from the study: Tumor and nontumor repertoires were significantly more similar in luminal-like than in basal-like breast cancer. Tumor TCR diversity was below lymph nodes but above nontumor tissue. Most tumor T cells seemingly derive from lymph node, then expand in tumor. Data only fit, rather than demonstrated, lymph node origin of most tumor T cells.

Sequenced sample: breast tumor tissue. The J gene is TRBJ1-2, the V gene TRBV12-3 or TRBV12-4, with unresolved D. The TCR comes from a female donor with breast cancer. Some clones in this sample may be carry-over from other donors' samples. In DNA form, the CDR3 reads TGTGCCAGCAGTTTCACGGACCGTTCTAACTATGGCTACACCTTC. Protein product: CASSFTDRSNYGYTF.